This T cell receptor (beta chain) stems from a study of T cell responses to AZD1222 COVID-19 vaccine (dated by TCRdb to the early 2020s). For the wider study: AZD1222 recipients whose second dose came at about 4 weeks and those whose second dose came at about 12 weeks were combined into one group, since spike-specific TCR depth and breadth did not differ between the two schedules. A total of around 240 trial participants underwent TCR sequencing, of whom 200 to 220 received two doses of AZD1222 and some 26 received two doses of the MenACWY control vaccine. Trial participants were enrolled by age into 18-55, 56-69 and 70-plus year subgroups, with about 150, 27 and 61 TCR-sequenced participants respectively. The paper as a whole reports these results and caveats: Vaccine-associated CD4 TCRs spanned the whole spike protein, with dominant responses in regions 160-218 and 743-854. Epitopes outside the regions mutated in the B.1.351 and B.1.1.7 variants were reportedly recognized by nearly half of the unique spike-specific TCRs. Only five or six AZD1222 recipients were SARS-CoV-2 seropositive at baseline, limiting conclusions about previously exposed vaccinees. After two AZD1222 doses, both the breadth and the depth of spike-specific TCRs were significantly higher than at day 0 and than in MenACWY recipients. The 56-69-year group was small, and its depth increase did not reach significance, likely because of low power. No day 14 peak-response samples were available, so repertoires were characterized only after the peak T cell response. Participants were mostly white British, with more females than males. The authors suggested clonal diversity may have been underestimated.

The CDR3 regions of human TCRbeta chains were analyzed by immunosequencing. On the authors' methods: TCRs in the repertoires were matched against a reference library of SARS-CoV-2-specific TCRs that had been generated with the MIRA antigen-specificity platform. Breadth was defined as the fraction of unique TCRs that were SARS-CoV-2-associated, and depth was defined as the fraction of total T cells that were SARS-CoV-2-associated. Using the MIRA data, each spike-specific TCR was assigned both to the spike region to which the TCR was reactive and to a CD4 or CD8 class. Log10-transformed breadth and depth values were compared by one-way ANOVA with Sidak's multiple comparisons tests. TCRdb stores this immuneACCESS table with in-frame sequences only. Part of the clones is absent; in the studies checked, under half of the shortfall reflects unresolved V genes, and no reason is known for the rest. D and trimming were read from the DNA, whereas the V and J calls and clone size are those reported in that table. Within this sample are roughly 260,000 clones, with over 90% of them counted one time only. Clones ranked in the top ten supply around 0.6% of the sample.

In the paper's terms, the time point label means: baseline before first vaccination. Vaccinee samples came from UK trials COV001 and COV002, including a single-blind randomized controlled phase 2/3 trial of AZD1222 (ChAdOx1 nCoV-19) in healthy adults. Trial participant PBMC samples were collected at day 0 and day 28 after the second dose for TCRbeta chain sequencing. Concerning this clone: What antigen it recognizes has not been identified. One base away there is no much larger clone; base qualities are not given.

From the cysteine up to the phenylalanine, the CDR3 has a length of 12 residues. The CDR3 DNA has 36 bases and is translated from base 1. Relative to germline, V is 9 bases shorter and J is 4 bases shorter, with 9 bases between their ends. CDR1 is given as KGHDR and CDR2 as SFDVKD, both from the germline V gene. Material: peripheral blood, obtained on day 0 of AZD1222 vaccination. The source of this sequence is an adult in good health. The rearrangement joined TRBV24-1 to TRBJ1-5, with the D segment identity uncertain. The CDR3 reads as follows: CATGSGNQPQHF. The nucleotides are TGTGCCACCGGGAGCGGGAATCAGCCCCAGCATTTT.